This T cell receptor beta chain was recorded in a study of yellow fever vaccine responses in identical twins (dated by TCRdb to between 2017 and 2018). In terms of the full investigation: In identical twins, the study followed T cell clones that responded to the vaccine with precision.

What the research found in general, with its limitations: The authors reported that the T cell response to vaccination in identical twins appeared partly convergent and partly personalized.

Reading from cysteine to phenylalanine, the CDR3 counts 15 amino acids. Just CDR3 DNA is preserved here, 45 bases in frame from base 1. Via the germline V gene (reference sequence), CDR1 is SGHNT and CDR2 YYREEE. Clipping removes 0 bases from V and 6 bases from J, with 2 as the unmatched junction base count. The library was produced with RT-PCR. Sequenced on an Illumina HiSeq 2500. TCRdb ran its own pipeline on the public reads, namely fastp trimming at Q25 and MiXCR clone calling, and kept in-frame beta chains. Rows with one shared CDR3 protein collapse into an entry with the most common genes and DNA. Within this sample are 5,500 to 8,000 distinct CDR3 sequences, with around 83% of them counted one time only. The ten most abundant clones make up about 1.2% of the sample. With respect to this clonotype: No cognate antigen has been identified for it. No much larger clonotype is one base removed from it; base qualities were not supplied.

This clonotype originated in a woman in her late teens or twenties who received the yellow fever vaccine. Donor details come from another sample of the same person, matched by shared clones. This specimen consisted of T cells from blood (PBMCs), unsorted or a sorted subset (not recorded which), obtained before or after yellow fever vaccination (not recorded which). The V and J segments used are TRBV5-4 and TRBJ2-7, and 14 junction bases match TRBD2. The CDR3 region: CASSLEGLAGVEQYF. In nucleotide form, the sequence is TGTGCCAGCAGCTTGGAGGGACTAGCGGGAGTCGAGCAGTACTTC.